The present T cell receptor (beta chain) was sequenced within a study of blood T cell repertoires in COVID-19. Study-wide background: T cells, B-cell-depleted T cells, or PBMCs provided the cDNA or gDNA that served as material.

The protocol was immunoSEQ multiplex PCR, while the TCRdb copy is restricted to in-frame clones and leaves out a portion. The table has about 160,000 clones, approximately 90% seen once. The CDR3 covers 18 residues. The germline CDR1 and CDR2 sequences are LGHNA and YSLEER. Unmatched junction bases numbered 6, after V lost 2 bases and J lost 0 bases. V and J are TRBV4-3 and TRBJ2-6, with TRBD2 identical over 8 bases. Sequences were obtained from peripheral blood. The receptor was derived from a woman in her fifties or sixties with active or convalescent COVID-19. CDR3 sequence: CASSQPQSGSSGANVLTF. CDR3 DNA sequence: TGCGCCAGCAGCCAACCCCAGAGCGGGAGCTCTGGGGCCAACGTCCTGACTTTC.